These 22 T cell receptor beta chains share one sample of origin, sequenced in a study of cytotoxic CD8 clonotypes in ibrutinib-treated CLL. Only in-frame clones appear in the TCRdb table, and some are missing; sequencing was by immunoSEQ multiplex PCR. Of roughly 150,000 clones in the sample, approximately 80% are singletons; the top ten hold about 4.6%. The sequenced sample was PBMCs, obtained after 24 months of ibrutinib treatment. These receptors all stem from a human donor with chronic lymphocytic leukemia.

The table lists this clone with a few counts. The chain carries TRBV2 and TRBJ1-1, with a possible D match to TRBD1 (6 bases). The germline V gene has CDR1 SNHLY and CDR2 FYNNEI. This CDR3 is 13 amino acids long. Trimming left V 1 base short and J 3 bases short, with 6 bases between. CDR3 in amino acids: CASSEDRDTEAFF. The CDR3 bases are TGTGCCAGCAGTGAAGACAGGGACACTGAAGCTTTCTTT.

This clone was counted only a few times. The chain joins TRBV4-1 to TRBJ1-4; D is unclear. Trimming stripped 4 bases from V and 11 bases from J, with 14 bases between. Germline assignment: CDR1 MGHRA and CDR2 YSYEKL. The CDR3 loop spans 13 amino acids. CDR3 nucleotide sequence: TGCGCCAGCAGCCCAGGCCGGGAAGGGAAACTGTTTTTT. Its protein product is CASSPGREGKLFF.

This chain uses TRBV5-5 with TRBJ1-1; D is possibly TRBD1 (5 bases). V lost 5 bases, J lost 0 bases, and 17 bases lay in between. This CDR3 has 16 amino acids. Germline assignment: CDR1 SGHKS and CDR2 YYEKEE (reference sequence). CDR3 sequence: CASSRSGREMNTEAFF. The CDR3 DNA sequence: TGTGCCAGCAGTCGGAGCGGCAGGGAAATGAACACTGAAGCTTTCTTT.

The DNA of the CDR3 is TGTGCCAGCAGTTTATCCTCTAGCGCGAACAGTGGGCAGTTCTTC. Protein product: CASSLSSSANSGQFF. The gene calls are TRBV27 and TRBJ2-1; weak D call: TRBD2 (6 bases). V lost 0 bases to trimming and J lost 12 bases, with 18 bases between them. CDR1 and CDR2 (germline): MNHEY, SMNVEV (reference sequence). The CDR3 has 15 residues.

The chain uses TRBV6-1 and TRBJ2-1; D might be TRBD1 (5 bases). With 0 bases removed from V and 5 bases from J, the gap between germline ends came to 11 bases. CDR1 MNHNS and CDR2 SASEGT come from the germline V gene. This CDR3 region has 15 residues. CDR3 nucleotides: TGTGCCAGCAGTGAAGCGCTCCTGGGGCACAATGAGCAGTTCTTC. Translating it yields CASSEALLGHNEQFF.

The rearrangement links TRBV5-1 to TRBJ2-4, with a possible D match to TRBD1 (6 bases). V was pared by 2 bases and J by 7 bases, with 13 bases between. The CDR3 loop spans 14 amino acids. The germline gives CDR1 SGHRS, CDR2 YFSETQ. CDR3 in amino acids: CASSLQGGYNIQYF. The CDR3 nucleotides are TGCGCCAGCAGCTTACAGGGTGGGTACAACATTCAGTACTTC.

The chain couples TRBV7-9 to TRBJ2-7; D call uncertain. This CDR3 contains 12 residues. Trimming left V 5 bases short and J 3 bases short, with 8 bases between. The germline V gene has CDR1 SEHNR and CDR2 FQNEAQ (reference sequence). This CDR3 reads CASSPVDYEQYF. CDR3 coding DNA: TGTGCCAGCAGCCCCGTTGACTACGAGCAGTACTTC.

V is TRBV27 and J is TRBJ2-7, with TRBD1 matching over 9 bases. Germline-derived CDR1 and CDR2 are MNHEY and SMNVEV (reference sequence). The CDR3 is 15 amino acids. The V segment lost 6 bases and the J segment 3 bases; nucleotides outside the gene matches: 9. The CDR3: CASSLSGTGYYEQYF. CDR3 nucleotides: TGTGCCAGCAGCCTCTCGGGGACAGGGTACTACGAGCAGTACTTC.

This rearrangement joins TRBV5-1 to TRBJ2-3; D remains ambiguous. V shed 0 bases and J shed 5 bases, with 7 bases lying between them. CDR1 and CDR2 from the germline V gene are SGHRS and YFSETQ. CDR3 length equals 13 residues. The DNA for the CDR3 is TGCGCCAGCAGCTTGGAAGTTAGAGATACGCAGTATTTT. Protein: CASSLEVRDTQYF.

The chain couples TRBV6-6 to TRBJ1-2; D is unclear. The CDR3 is 13 amino acids. V dropped 8 bases and J dropped 2 bases, with 12 bases sitting between them. Looked up from germline, CDR1 is MNHNY and CDR2 is SVGAGI (reference sequence). CDR3 sequence (DNA): TGTGCCAGCCAACGTGATGGAAACTATGGCTACACCTTC. This codes for CASQRDGNYGYTF.

This clone was seen a handful of times. V gene TRBV29-1 combines with J gene TRBJ1-1; D unclear. V was shortened by 4 bases and J by 4 bases, with 7 bases between the two germline ends. Per germline, CDR1 SQVTM and CDR2 ANQGSEA. The CDR3 is 11 residues long. This chain's CDR3 is CSVGTSTEAFF. DNA of the CDR3: TGCAGCGTTGGGACGAGCACTGAAGCTTTCTTT.

The chain has TRBV15 and TRBJ2-3, with D possibly matching TRBD1 (6 bases). Trimming removed 3 bases at V and 2 bases at J, with 12 bases between. Per germline, CDR1 LNHNV and CDR2 YYDKDF (reference sequence). The CDR3 is 15 amino acids. The CDR3 region is CATSSQGGFTDTQYF. The CDR3 DNA follows: TGTGCCACCAGCAGCCAAGGGGGTTTCACAGATACGCAGTATTTT.

The genes are TRBV7-9 and TRBJ2-3; perhaps TRBD2 as D (7 bases). CDR1 and CDR2 (germline): SEHNR, FQNEAQ (reference sequence). With 5 bases removed from V and 9 bases from J, the gap between germline ends came to 15 bases. This CDR3 is 13 amino acids long. CDR3 amino acids: CASSRGAGWTQYF. The CDR3 DNA reads TGTGCCAGCAGCCGGGGGGCGGGATGGACGCAGTATTTT.

This clone was seen a single time. This chain joins TRBV11-3 and TRBJ2-1; 8 nucleotides line up with TRBD2. Trimming at V came to 5 bases and at J to 8 bases, leaving 5 bases not matched to a gene. The CDR3 contains 13 residues. Looked up from germline, CDR1 is SGHNT and CDR2 is YENEEA. CDR3 sequence (DNA): TGTGCCAGCAGCCCGGGACTAGGGGATGAGCAGTTCTTC. Its translation: CASSPGLGDEQFF.

The gene calls are TRBV18 and TRBJ2-3; possibly TRBD2 for D (7 bases). Germline CDR1 is KGHSH and CDR2 is LQKENI. The CDR3 length is 17 residues. The V end was cut by 6 bases, the J end by 0 bases, with 19 bases between. Here the CDR3 DNA reads TGTGCCAGCTCGCCAGGGGACTACTATACTAGCACAGATACGCAGTATTTT. Translation gives CASSPGDYYTSTDTQYF. The whole variable domain, remainder taken from reference TRBV18 and TRBJ2-3, is NAGVMQNPRHLVRRRGQEARLRCSPMKGHSHVYWYRQLPEEGLKFMVYLQKENIIDESGMPKERFSAEFPKEGPSILRIQQVVRGDSAAYFCASSPGDYYTSTDTQYFGPGTRLTVL.

The chain employs TRBV9 and TRBJ2-5; TRBD1 is a possible D gene (6 bases). The DNA end is more similar to TRBJ2-7, so the J call may be wrong. CDR3 length: 15 residues. Germline CDR1 reads SGDLS; CDR2 reads YYNGEE. The CDR3 DNA sequence: TGTGCCAGCAGCGTAGCAACAGGGATAAAGTACGAGCAGTACTTC. Protein product: CASSVATGIKYEQYF.

This clone has just one count. The J gene is TRBJ2-2, the V gene TRBV15, with D uncertain. Per germline, CDR1 LNHNV and CDR2 YYDKDF (reference sequence). CDR3 length: 15 residues. The V gene lost 4 bases and the J gene lost 2 bases, with 11 bases spanning the gap. The CDR3: CATSKKTLNTGELFF. For the CDR3, the DNA is TGTGCCACCAGCAAAAAGACACTAAACACCGGGGAGCTGTTTTTT.

The chain recombines TRBV19 with TRBJ1-5; no clear D gene. The CDR3 has 16 residues. The V gene lost 6 bases and the J gene lost 0 bases, with 15 bases spanning the gap. CDR1 is LNHDA and CDR2 is SQIVND in the germline V gene (reference sequence). The CDR3 region has the DNA TGTGCCAGTAGGAACTCAGAAGGCTATAGCAATCAGCCCCAGCATTTT. Translated: CASRNSEGYSNQPQHF.

The chain is built from TRBV29-1 and TRBJ1-1, with 8 nucleotides matching TRBD1. Germline assignment: CDR1 SQVTM and CDR2 ANQGSEA. V lost 2 bases, J lost 8 bases, and 4 bases stayed unmatched. CDR3 length: 12 residues. CDR3 region: CSVESQGGEAFF. CDR3 nucleotide sequence: TGCAGCGTTGAATCACAGGGGGGGGAAGCTTTCTTT.

The chain employs TRBV28 and TRBJ2-1; TRBD1 is a possible D gene (7 bases). The CDR3 is 15 amino acids. Trimming took off 4 bases at V and 8 bases at J, with 18 bases between the two ends. The germline gives CDR1 MDHEN, CDR2 SYDVKM. The CDR3 loop is CASSSRGRLVYEQFF. The CDR3 region has the DNA TGTGCCAGCAGTTCCAGGGGGAGACTAGTGTATGAGCAGTTCTTC.

The V call is TRBV30, the J call TRBJ1-1; tentative D call: TRBD1 (6 bases). With 6 bases removed from V and 6 bases from J, the gap between germline ends came to 17 bases. CDR1 is GTSNPN, CDR2 SVGIG, per germline (reference sequence). The CDR3 runs to 13 residues. The CDR3 sequence is CACHPGVFSEAFF. The CDR3 DNA reads TGTGCCTGTCATCCAGGGGTGTTTTCTGAAGCTTTCTTT.

The chain combines TRBV25-1 with TRBJ1-1, with D tentatively TRBD1 (5 bases). Germline CDR1 and CDR2: MGHDK and SYGVNS. The CDR3 sequence is 11 residues long. With 3 bases removed from V and 6 bases from J, the gap between germline ends came to 5 bases. The CDR3 nucleotides are TGTGCCAGCAGTGACAGGGCTGAAGCTTTCTTT. Its protein product is CASSDRAEAFF.